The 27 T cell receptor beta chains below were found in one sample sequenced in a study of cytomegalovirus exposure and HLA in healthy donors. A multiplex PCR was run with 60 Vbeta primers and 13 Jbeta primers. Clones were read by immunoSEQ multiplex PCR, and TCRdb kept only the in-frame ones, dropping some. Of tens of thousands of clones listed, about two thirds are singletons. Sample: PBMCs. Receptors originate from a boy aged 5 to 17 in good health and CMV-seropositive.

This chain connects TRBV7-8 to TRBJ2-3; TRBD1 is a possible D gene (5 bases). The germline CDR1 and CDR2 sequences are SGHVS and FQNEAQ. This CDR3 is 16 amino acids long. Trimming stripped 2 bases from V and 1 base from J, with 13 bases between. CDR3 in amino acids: CASSLSGPWGTDTQYF. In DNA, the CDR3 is TGTGCCAGCAGCTTATCAGGGCCCTGGGGCACAGATACGCAGTATTTT.

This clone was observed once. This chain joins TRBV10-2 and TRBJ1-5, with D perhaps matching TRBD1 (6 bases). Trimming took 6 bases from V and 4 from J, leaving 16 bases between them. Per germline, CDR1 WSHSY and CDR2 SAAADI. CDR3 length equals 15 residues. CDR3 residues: CASRSGGALNQPQHF. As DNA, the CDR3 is TGCGCCAGCAGATCCGGGGGGGCGCTTAATCAGCCCCAGCATTTT.

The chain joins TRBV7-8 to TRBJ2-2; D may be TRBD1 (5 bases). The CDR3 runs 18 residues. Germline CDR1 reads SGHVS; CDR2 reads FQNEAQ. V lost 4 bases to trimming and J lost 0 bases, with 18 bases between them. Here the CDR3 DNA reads TGTGCCAGCAGCTCGTCGCTTACAGGCCCCGCGAACACCGGGGAGCTGTTTTTT. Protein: CASSSSLTGPANTGELFF. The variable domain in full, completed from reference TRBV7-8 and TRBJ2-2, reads GAGVSQSPRYKVAKRGQDVALRCDPISGHVSLFWYQQALGQGPEFLTYFQNEAQLDKSGLPSDRFFAERPEGSVSTLKIQRTQQEDSAVYLCASSSSLTGPANTGELFFGEGSRLTVL.

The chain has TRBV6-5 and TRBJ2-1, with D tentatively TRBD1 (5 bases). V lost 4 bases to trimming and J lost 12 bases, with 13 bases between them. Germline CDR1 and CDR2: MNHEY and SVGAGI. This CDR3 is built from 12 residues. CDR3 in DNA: TGTGCCAGCAGTTCCCAGGGTGTGGTGCAGTTCTTC. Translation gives CASSSQGVVQFF.

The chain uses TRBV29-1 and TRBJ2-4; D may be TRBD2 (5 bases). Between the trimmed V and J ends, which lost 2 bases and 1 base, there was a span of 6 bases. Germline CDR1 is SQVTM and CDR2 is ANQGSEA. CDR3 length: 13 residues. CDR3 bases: TGCAGCGTTGAACGGGGTGCCAAAAACATTCAGTACTTC. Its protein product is CSVERGAKNIQYF.

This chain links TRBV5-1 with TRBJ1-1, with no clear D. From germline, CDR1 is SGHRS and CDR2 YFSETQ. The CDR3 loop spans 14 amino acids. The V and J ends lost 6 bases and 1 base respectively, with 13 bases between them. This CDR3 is CASTAAAGNTEAFF. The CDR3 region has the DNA TGCGCCAGCACCGCGGCGGCGGGGAACACTGAAGCTTTCTTT.

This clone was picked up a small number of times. Here the CDR3 reads CASSLTAGVEQYF. DNA for the CDR3: TGTGCCAGCAGCTTAACAGCGGGGGTCGAGCAGTACTTC. The rearrangement uses TRBV7-2 and TRBJ2-7, with 8 bases matching TRBD2. Germline V gene data show CDR1 as SGHTA and CDR2 as FQGNSA. The V and J ends lost 2 bases and 6 bases, in that order; junction bases with no gene match: 3. There are 13 residues in the CDR3.

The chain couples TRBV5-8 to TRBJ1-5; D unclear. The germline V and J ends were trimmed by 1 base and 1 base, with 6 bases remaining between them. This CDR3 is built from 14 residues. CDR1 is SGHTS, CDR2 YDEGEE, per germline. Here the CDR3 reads CASSLFRSNQPQHF. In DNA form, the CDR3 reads TGTGCCAGCAGCTTGTTCAGGAGCAATCAGCCCCAGCATTTT. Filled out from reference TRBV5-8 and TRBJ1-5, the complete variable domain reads EAGVTQSPTHLIKTRGQQATLRCSPISGHTSVYWYQQALGLGLQFLLWYDEGEERNRGNFPPRFSGRQFPNYSSELNVNALELEDSALYLCASSLFRSNQPQHFGDGTRLSIL.

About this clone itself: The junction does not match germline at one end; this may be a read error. The DNA of the CDR3 is TGTGCCAGCAGCCATAGAGGTAAGCCCCAGAATTTT. The encoded protein is CASSHRGKPQNF. The V call is TRBV14, the J call TRBJ1-5; D not resolved. Germline V gene lookup returns CDR1 SGHDN and CDR2 FVKESK. The CDR3 totals 12 residues. Combining the CDR3 with reference TRBV14 and TRBJ1-5 gives the whole variable domain EAGVTQFPSHSVIEKGQTVTLRCDPISGHDNLYWYRRVMGKEIKFLLHFVKESKQDESGMPNNRFLAERTGGTYSTLKVQPAELEDSGVYFCASSHRGKPQNFGDGTRLSIL.

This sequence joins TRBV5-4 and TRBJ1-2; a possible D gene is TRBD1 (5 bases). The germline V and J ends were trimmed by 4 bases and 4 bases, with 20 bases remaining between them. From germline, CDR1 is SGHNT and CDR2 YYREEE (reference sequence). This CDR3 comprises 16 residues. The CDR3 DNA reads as TGTGCCAGCAGCGGAAGCCGGGACTCCTGGGCCTATGGCTACACCTTC. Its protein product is CASSGSRDSWAYGYTF. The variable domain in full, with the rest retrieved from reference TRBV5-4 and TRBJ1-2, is ETGVTQSPTHLIKTRGQQVTLRCSSQSGHNTVSWYQQALGQGPQFIFQYYREEENGRGNFPPRFSGLQFPNYSSELNVNALELDDSALYLCASSGSRDSWAYGYTFGSGTRLTVV.

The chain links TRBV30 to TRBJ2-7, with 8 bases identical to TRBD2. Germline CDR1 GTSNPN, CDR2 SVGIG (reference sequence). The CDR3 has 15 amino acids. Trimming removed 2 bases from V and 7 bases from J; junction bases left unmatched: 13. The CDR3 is CAWSRPSGRSGEQYF. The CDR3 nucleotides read TGTGCCTGGAGTCGGCCCAGCGGGAGATCGGGAGAGCAGTACTTC.

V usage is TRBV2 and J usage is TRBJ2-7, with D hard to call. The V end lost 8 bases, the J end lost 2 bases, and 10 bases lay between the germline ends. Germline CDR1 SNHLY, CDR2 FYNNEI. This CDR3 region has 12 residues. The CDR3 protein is CASRDSTYEQYF. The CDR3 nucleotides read TGTGCCAGCCGAGACTCTACCTACGAGCAGTACTTC. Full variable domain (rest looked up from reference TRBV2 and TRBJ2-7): EPEVTQTPSHQVTQMGQEVILRCVPISNHLYFYWYRQILGQKVEFLVSFYNNEISEKSEIFDDQFSVERPDGSNFTLKIRSTKLEDSAMYFCASRDSTYEQYFGPGTRLTVT.

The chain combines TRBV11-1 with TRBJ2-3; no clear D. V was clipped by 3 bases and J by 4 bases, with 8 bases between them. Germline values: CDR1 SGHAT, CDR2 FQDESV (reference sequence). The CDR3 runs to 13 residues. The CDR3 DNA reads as TGTGCCAGCAGCTTGAGCCTCGCAGATACGCAGTATTTT. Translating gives CASSLSLADTQYF.

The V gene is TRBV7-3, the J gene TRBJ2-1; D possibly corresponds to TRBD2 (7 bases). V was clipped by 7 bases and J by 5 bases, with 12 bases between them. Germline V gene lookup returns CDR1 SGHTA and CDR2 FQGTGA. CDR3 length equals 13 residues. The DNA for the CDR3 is TGTGCCAGCAAAGGGAGGGGGGACAATGAGCAGTTCTTC. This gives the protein CASKGRGDNEQFF.

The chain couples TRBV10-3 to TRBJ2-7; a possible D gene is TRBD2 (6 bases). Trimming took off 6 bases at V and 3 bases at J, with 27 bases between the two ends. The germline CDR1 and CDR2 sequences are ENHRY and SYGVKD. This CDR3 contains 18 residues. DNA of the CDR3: TGTGCCATCAGCGACGCCCCTGGAGAACGGGAGAGTCTCTACGAGCAGTACTTC. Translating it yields CAISDAPGERESLYEQYF.

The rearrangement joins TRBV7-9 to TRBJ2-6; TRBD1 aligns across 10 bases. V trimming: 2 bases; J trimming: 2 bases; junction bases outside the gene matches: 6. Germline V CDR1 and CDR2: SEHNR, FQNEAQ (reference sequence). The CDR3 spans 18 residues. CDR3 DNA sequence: TGTGCCAGCAGCTTAAGCTGGACAGGGGGGCCTGGGGCCAACGTCCTGACTTTC. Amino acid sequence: CASSLSWTGGPGANVLTF. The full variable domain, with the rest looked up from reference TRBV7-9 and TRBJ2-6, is DTGVSQNPRHKITKRGQNVTFRCDPISEHNRLYWYRQTLGQGPEFLTYFQNEAQLEKSRLLSDRFSAERPKGSFSTLEIQRTEQGDSAMYLCASSLSWTGGPGANVLTFGAGSRLTVL.

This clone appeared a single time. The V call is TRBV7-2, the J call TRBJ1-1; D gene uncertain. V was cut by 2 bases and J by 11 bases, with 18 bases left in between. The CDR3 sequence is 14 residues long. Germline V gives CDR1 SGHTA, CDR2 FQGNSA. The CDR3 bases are TGTGCCAGCAGCTTACTACCCGGGAGCACCGACGCTTTCTTT. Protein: CASSLLPGSTDAFF.

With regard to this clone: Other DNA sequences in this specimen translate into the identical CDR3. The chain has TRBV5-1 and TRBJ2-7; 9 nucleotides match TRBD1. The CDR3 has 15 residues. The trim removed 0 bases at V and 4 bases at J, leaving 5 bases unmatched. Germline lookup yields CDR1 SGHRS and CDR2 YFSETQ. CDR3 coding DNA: TGCGCCAGCAGCTTGGCCGCGGGACAGGGTTACGAGCAGTACTTC. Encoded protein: CASSLAAGQGYEQYF.

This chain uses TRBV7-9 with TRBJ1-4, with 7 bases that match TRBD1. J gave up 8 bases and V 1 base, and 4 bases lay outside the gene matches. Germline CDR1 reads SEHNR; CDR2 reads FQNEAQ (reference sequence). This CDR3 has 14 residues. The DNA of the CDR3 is TGTGCCAGCAGCTTAGGACAGGGCGGAGAAAAACTGTTTTTT. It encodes CASSLGQGGEKLFF.

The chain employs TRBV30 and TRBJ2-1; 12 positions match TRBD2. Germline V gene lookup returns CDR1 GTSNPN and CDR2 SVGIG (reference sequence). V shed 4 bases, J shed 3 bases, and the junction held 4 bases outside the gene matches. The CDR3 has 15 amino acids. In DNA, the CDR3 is TGTGCCTGGACTTTGACTAGCGGGAGCTACAATGAGCAGTTCTTC. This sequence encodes CAWTLTSGSYNEQFF.

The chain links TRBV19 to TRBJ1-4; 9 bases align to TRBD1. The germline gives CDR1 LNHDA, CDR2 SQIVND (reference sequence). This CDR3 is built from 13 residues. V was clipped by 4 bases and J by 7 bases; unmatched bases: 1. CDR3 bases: TGTGCCAGTAGTAAGACAGGGGGTGAAAAACTGTTTTTT. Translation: CASSKTGGEKLFF. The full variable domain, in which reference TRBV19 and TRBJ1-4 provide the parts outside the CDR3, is DGGITQSPKYLFRKEGQNVTLSCEQNLNHDAMYWYRQDPGQGLRLIYYSQIVNDFQKGDIAEGYSVSREKKESFPLTVTSAQKNPTAFYLCASSKTGGEKLFFGSGTQLSVL.

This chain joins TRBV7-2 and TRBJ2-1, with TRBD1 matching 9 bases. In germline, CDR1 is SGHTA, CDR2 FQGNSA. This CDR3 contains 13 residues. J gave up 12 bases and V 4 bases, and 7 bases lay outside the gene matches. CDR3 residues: CASSSARTGAQFF. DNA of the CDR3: TGTGCCAGCAGCTCGGCCCGGACAGGGGCGCAGTTCTTC.

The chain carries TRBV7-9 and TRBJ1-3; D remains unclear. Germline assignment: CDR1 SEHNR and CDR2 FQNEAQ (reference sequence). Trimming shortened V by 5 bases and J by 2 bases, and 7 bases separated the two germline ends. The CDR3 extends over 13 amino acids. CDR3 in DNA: TGTGCCAGCAGCCTCGGGACTGGAAACACCATATATTTT. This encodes CASSLGTGNTIYF.

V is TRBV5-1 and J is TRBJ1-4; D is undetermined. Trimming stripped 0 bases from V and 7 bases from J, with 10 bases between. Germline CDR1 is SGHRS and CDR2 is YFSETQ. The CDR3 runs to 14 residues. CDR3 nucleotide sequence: TGCGCCAGCAGCTTGGCCGGGTTCGGTGAAAAACTGTTTTTT. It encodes CASSLAGFGEKLFF.

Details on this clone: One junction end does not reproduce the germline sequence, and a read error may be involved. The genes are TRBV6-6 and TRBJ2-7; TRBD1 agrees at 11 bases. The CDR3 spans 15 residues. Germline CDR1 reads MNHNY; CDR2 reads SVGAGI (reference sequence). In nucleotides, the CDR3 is TGTGCCAGCAGTCACTCCGGGACAGGGGGCTACGAGCAGTACTTC. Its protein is CASSHSGTGGYEQYF.

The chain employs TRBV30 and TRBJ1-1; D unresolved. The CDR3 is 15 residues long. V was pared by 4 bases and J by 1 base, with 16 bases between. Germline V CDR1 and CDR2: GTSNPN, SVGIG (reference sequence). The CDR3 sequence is CAWMGAGVANTEAFF. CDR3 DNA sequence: TGTGCCTGGATGGGAGCAGGCGTAGCGAACACTGAAGCTTTCTTT.

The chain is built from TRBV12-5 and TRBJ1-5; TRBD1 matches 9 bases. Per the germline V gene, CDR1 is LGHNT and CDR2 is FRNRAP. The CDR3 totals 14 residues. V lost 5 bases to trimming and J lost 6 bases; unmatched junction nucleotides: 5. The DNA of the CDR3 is TGTGCTAGTGGTGGGACAGGGACCAGTCAGCCCCAGCATTTT. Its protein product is CASGGTGTSQPQHF.